This T cell receptor (beta chain) was sequenced for a study of blood T cell repertoires in COVID-19. As for the study in general: The samples span acute and convalescent COVID-19 from the United States, Italy and Spain. T cells, B-cell-depleted T cells, or PBMCs supplied cDNA or gDNA.

Participants' own reports of clinical history determined their cohort assignment. The data were produced by immunoSEQ multiplex PCR, yet TCRdb's version contains in-frame clones alone and is incomplete. The data show 150,000 to 190,000 clones, about 81% seen once. The germline V and J ends were trimmed by 0 bases and 1 base, with 6 bases remaining between them. Germline V lookup: CDR1 MNHEY, CDR2 SVGEGT. The CDR3 extends over 14 amino acids. The sequenced sample consisted of PBMCs or T cells enriched from blood (not recorded which). The V gene is TRBV6-2 or TRBV6-3, the J gene TRBJ1-1; D is undetermined. The source of this sequence is a man aged 45-60 years who had recovered from COVID-19. In nucleotides, the CDR3 is TGTGCCAGCAGTTACTCGATGAGGAACACTGAAGCTTTCTTT. Translated, it gives CASSYSMRNTEAFF.